This T cell receptor (beta chain) was observed in a study of CD8+CD57+ T cells in acquired aplastic anemia. Template material for TCR beta VDJ and CDR3 profiling consisted of genomic DNA. TCRdb re-analysed the reads in MiXCR, keeping a single row per CDR3 protein. The data hold approximately 95,000 distinct CDR3 sequences, with about 67% observed a single time. Flow cytometry had shown expanded CD8+CD57+ cells in the patients chosen for sequencing. Blood samples were obtained from patients who had received no prior therapy. Only one count was recorded for this clonotype. Antigen specificity is unknown. The V gene's germline CDR1 is DFQATT and CDR2 SNEGSKA (reference sequence). V lost 6 bases and J 8 bases, leaving 22 bases between the germline ends. The CDR3 runs 14 residues. Study findings and constraints: Simpson's diversity of CD8+ cells was not significantly different in patients compared with controls.

The origin of this receptor is a human donor with aplastic anemia. Sequencing was performed on sorted CD4+, CD8+, or CD8+CD57+ T cells (not recorded which) from PBMCs. The V and J genes are TRBV20-1 and TRBJ1-2; TRBD1 might be the D (6 bases). The CDR3 here is CSATPGTSSGGYTF. The CDR3 coding sequence is TGCAGTGCCACCCCAGGGACATCCTCGGGCGGCTACACCTTC.